This TCR beta chain was retrieved from a study of chemoradiotherapy in HPV16-positive cancers (dated by TCRdb to the early 2020s). Notes on the research overall: Candidate HPV-specific T-cell clones and common TCR motifs were defined through functional T-cell assays on cells from two HPV16-positive patients. The study asked whether T-cell immunity to the HPV oncoproteins E6 and E7 changes during chemoradiotherapy and whether this immunity affects survival. The candidate HPV-specific TCRs and motifs were then tracked in TCR repertoires from more than 85 patients with HPV-related cancers. What the research found in general, with its limitations: The functional definition of HPV-specific T cells came from only two HPV16-positive patients, and the survival association was reported for HPV16-positive patients. In HPV16-positive patients, expansion of HPV-responsive T cells during chemoradiotherapy was associated with improved recurrence-free survival. Expansion of candidate HPV-specific clones and E7-related TCR motifs was observed in the tumor microenvironment during treatment, whereas no such expansion was observed for non-HPV-specific T cells.

Trimming takes 4 bases off V and 5 bases off J; junction bases not matched to a gene: 6. Sequences SGHRS (CDR1) and YFSETQ (CDR2) are obtained from the germline V gene. The CDR3 spans 15 residues, from the cysteine through the phenylalanine. Only the CDR3 region is kept as DNA, spanning 45 bases read in frame from base 1. Libraries came from the immunoSEQ multiplex PCR assay. TCRdb took over this immuneACCESS table, retaining in-frame rearrangements with V and J assigned. Such tables are incomplete; in checked studies, under half of the missing clones stem from an unresolved V gene, and the remainder is unexplained. This sample comprises about 24,000 clones, more than 85% of them detected only once. 4.5% to 5% of the sample goes to the ten largest clones. A note on this clone: Its antigen is not yet known. No base quality values were provided; no much bigger clone lies one nucleotide off.

Because repertoires were sampled repeatedly during chemoradiotherapy, clonal expansion in the tumor microenvironment could be followed. The sequence joins TRBV5-1 to TRBJ1-6; the central 7 bases match TRBD1. The material was blood, obtained from a patient who underwent chemoradiotherapy. This receptor was obtained from a human donor with HPV-associated anogenital cancer. At the DNA level, the sequence is TGCGCCAGCAGCGCTCAGGGGGGGGATAATTCACCCCTCCACTTT. This yields the protein CASSAQGGDNSPLHF.